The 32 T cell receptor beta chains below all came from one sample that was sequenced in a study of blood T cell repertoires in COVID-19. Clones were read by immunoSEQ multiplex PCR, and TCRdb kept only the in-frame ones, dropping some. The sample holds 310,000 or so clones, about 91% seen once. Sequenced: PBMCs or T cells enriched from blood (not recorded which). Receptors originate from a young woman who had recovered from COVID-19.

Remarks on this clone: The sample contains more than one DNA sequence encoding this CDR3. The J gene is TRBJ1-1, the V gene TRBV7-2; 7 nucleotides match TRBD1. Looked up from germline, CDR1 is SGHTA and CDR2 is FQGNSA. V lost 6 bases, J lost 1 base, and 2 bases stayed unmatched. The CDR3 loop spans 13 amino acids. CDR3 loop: CASSRQGNTEAFF. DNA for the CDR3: TGTGCCAGCAGTAGACAGGGGAACACTGAAGCTTTCTTT. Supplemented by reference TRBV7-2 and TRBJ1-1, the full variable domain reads GAGVSQSPSNKVTEKGKDVELRCDPISGHTALYWYRQSLGQGLEFLIYFQGNSAPDKSGLPSDRFSAERTGGSVSTLTIQRTQQEDSAVYLCASSRQGNTEAFFGQGTRLTVV.

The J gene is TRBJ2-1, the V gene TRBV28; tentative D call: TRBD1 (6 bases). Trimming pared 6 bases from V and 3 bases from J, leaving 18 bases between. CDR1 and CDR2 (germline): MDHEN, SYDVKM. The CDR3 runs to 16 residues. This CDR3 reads CASSVRRGGYYNEQFF. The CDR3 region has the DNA TGTGCCAGCAGCGTCAGAAGAGGGGGATACTACAATGAGCAGTTCTTC.

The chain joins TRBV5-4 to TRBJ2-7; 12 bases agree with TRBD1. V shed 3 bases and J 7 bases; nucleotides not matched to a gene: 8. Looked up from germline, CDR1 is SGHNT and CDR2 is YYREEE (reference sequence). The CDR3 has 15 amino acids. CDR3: CASSSGQGAPREQYF. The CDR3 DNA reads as TGTGCCAGCAGCTCGGGACAGGGGGCACCTCGGGAGCAGTACTTC. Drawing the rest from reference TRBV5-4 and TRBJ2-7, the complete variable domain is ETGVTQSPTHLIKTRGQQVTLRCSSQSGHNTVSWYQQALGQGPQFIFQYYREEENGRGNFPPRFSGLQFPNYSSELNVNALELDDSALYLCASSSGQGAPREQYFGPGTRLTVT.

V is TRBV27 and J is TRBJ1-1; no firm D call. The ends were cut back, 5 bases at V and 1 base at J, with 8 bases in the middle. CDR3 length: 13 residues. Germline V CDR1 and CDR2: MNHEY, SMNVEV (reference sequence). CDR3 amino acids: CASSPLENTEAFF. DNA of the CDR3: TGTGCCAGCAGTCCCCTAGAGAACACTGAAGCTTTCTTT.

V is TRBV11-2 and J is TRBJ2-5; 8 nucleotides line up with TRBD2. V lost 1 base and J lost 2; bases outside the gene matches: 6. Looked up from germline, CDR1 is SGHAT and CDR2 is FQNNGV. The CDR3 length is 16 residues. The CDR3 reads CASSLVALAGQETQYF. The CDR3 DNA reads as TGTGCCAGCAGCTTAGTTGCTCTAGCGGGTCAAGAGACCCAGTACTTC.

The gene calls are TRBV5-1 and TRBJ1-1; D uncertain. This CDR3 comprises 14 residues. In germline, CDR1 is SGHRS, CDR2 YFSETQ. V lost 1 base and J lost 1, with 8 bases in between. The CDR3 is CASSLRGGNTEAFF. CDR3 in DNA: TGCGCCAGCAGCTTGCGAGGCGGGAACACTGAAGCTTTCTTT.

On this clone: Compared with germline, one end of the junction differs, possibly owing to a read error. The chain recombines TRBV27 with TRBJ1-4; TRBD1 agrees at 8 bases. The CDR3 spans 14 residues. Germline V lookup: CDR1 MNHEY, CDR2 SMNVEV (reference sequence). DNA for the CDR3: TGTGCCAGCAGGACAGGGGCAACTAATGAAAAACTGCTTTTT. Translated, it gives CASRTGATNEKLLF.

CDR3 in amino acids: CATTDRGYNYGYTF. The CDR3 DNA reads TGTGCCACGACGGACAGGGGGTATAACTATGGCTACACCTTC. The chain uses TRBV3-1 (or the pseudogene TRBV3-2) and TRBJ1-2; 10 bases fit TRBD1. The CDR3 is 14 amino acids. With V trimmed by 10 bases and J by 1 base, 6 bases remained unmatched. Germline assignment: CDR1 LGHDT and CDR2 YNNKEL (reference sequence).

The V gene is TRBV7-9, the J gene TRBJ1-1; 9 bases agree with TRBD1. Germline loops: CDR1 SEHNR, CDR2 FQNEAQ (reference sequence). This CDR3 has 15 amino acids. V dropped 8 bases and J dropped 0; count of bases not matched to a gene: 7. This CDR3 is CASGDRTGVNTEAFF. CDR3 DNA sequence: TGTGCCAGCGGGGACCGGACAGGGGTGAACACTGAAGCTTTCTTT.

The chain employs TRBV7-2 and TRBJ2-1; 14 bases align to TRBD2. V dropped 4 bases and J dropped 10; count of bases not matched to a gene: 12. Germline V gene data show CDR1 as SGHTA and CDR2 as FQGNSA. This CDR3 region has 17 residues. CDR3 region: CASSSIGGTSGGMEQFF. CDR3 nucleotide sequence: TGTGCCAGCAGCTCCATAGGGGGGACTAGCGGGGGAATGGAGCAGTTCTTC.

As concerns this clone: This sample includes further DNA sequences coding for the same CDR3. In nucleotides, the CDR3 is TGTGCCAGCAAAAGGGACAACAATCAGCCCCAGCATTTT. Translated, it gives CASKRDNNQPQHF. This chain uses TRBV2 with TRBJ1-5; a possible D gene is TRBD1 (6 bases). Trimming took 7 bases from V and 3 from J, leaving 10 bases between them. This CDR3 contains 13 residues. The germline gives CDR1 SNHLY, CDR2 FYNNEI.

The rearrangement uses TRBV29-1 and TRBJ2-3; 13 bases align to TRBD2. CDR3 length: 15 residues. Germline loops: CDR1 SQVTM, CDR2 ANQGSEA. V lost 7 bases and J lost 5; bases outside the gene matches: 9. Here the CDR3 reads CSARTSGSGRDTQYF. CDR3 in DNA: TGCAGCGCGAGGACTAGCGGGAGCGGTAGAGATACGCAGTATTTT.

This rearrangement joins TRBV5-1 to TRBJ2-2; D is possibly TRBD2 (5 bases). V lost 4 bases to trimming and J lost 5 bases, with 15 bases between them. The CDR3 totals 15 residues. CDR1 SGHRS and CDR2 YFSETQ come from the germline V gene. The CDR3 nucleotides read TGCGCCAGCAGCAGCGACCCGAGCGGAACCGGGGAGCTGTTTTTT. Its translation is CASSSDPSGTGELFF.

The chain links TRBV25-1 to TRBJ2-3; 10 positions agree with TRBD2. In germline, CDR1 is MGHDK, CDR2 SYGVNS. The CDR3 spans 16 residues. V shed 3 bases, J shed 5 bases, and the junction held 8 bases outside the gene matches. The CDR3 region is CASSDWLAGEVDTQYF. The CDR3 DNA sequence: TGTGCCAGCAGTGATTGGCTAGCGGGAGAAGTAGATACGCAGTATTTT.

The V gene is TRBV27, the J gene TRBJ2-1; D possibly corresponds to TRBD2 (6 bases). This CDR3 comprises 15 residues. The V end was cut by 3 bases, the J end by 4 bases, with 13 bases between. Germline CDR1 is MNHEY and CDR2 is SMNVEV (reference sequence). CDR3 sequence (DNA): TGTGCCAGCAGTTTCGGCGGGGTGCCTTACAATGAGCAGTTCTTC. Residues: CASSFGGVPYNEQFF.

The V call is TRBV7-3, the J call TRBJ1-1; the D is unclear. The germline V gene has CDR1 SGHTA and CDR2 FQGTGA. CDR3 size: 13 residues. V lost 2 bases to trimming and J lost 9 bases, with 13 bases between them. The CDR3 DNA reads TGTGCCAGCAGCTTAGGTGTGATGGAGAAAGCTTTCTTT. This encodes CASSLGVMEKAFF.

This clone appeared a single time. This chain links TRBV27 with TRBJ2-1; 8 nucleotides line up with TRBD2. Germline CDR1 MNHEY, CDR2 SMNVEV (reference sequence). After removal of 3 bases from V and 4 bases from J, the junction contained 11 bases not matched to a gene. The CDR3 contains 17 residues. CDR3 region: CASSFHIAGQLYNEQFF. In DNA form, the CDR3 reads TGTGCCAGCAGTTTTCACATAGCGGGACAACTTTACAATGAGCAGTTCTTC.

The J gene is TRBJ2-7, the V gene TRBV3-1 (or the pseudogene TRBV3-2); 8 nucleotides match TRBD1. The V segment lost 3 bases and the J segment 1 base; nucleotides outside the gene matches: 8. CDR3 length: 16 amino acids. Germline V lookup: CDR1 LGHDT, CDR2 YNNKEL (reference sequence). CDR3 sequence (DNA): TGTGCCAGCAGCCAGAATGCCCAGGGGGCATCCTACGAGCAGTACTTC. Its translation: CASSQNAQGASYEQYF.

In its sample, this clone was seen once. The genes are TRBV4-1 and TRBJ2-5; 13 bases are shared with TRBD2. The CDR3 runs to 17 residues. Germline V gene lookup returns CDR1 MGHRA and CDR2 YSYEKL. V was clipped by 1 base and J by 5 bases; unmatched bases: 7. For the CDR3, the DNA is TGCGCCAGCAGCCAAGGGACTAGCGGGAGCGGTTGGGAGACCCAGTACTTC. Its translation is CASSQGTSGSGWETQYF.

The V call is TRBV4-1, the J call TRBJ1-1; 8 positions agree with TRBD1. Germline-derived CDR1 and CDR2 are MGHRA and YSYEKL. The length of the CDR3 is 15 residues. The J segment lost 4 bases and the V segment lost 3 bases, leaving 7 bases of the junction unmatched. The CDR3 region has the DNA TGCGCCAGCAGCCATGACAGGGGAATGAGCACTGAAGCTTTCTTT. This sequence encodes CASSHDRGMSTEAFF.

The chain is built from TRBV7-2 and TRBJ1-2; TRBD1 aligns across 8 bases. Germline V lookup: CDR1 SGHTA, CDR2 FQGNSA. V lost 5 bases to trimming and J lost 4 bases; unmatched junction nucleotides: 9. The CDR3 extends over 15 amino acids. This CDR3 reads CASSQDRGGGYGYTF. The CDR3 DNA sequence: TGTGCCAGCAGCCAAGACAGGGGCGGTGGCTATGGCTACACCTTC.

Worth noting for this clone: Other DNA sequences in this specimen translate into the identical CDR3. This chain's CDR3 is CASSYTGYYEQYF. CDR3 sequence (DNA): TGTGCCAGCAGTTATACAGGGTACTACGAGCAGTACTTC. This chain links TRBV6-2 or TRBV6-3 with TRBJ2-7, with D possibly TRBD1 on 6 matching bases. Between the trimmed V and J ends, which lost 3 bases and 3 bases, there was a span of 9 bases. CDR1 and CDR2 from the germline V gene are MNHEY and SVGEGT. CDR3 length: 13 residues.

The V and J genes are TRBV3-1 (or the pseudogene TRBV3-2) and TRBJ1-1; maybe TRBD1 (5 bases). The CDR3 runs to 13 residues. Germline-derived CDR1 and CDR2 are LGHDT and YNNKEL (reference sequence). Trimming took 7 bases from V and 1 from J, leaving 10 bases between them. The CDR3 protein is CASNWRGNTEAFF. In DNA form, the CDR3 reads TGTGCCAGCAATTGGAGGGGGAACACTGAAGCTTTCTTT.

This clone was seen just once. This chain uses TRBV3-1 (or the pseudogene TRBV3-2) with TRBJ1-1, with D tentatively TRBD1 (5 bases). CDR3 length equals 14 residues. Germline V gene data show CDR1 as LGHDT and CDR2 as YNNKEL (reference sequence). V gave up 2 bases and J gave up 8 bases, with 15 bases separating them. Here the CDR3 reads CASSQPGRGGEAFF. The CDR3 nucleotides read TGTGCCAGCAGCCAACCGGGACGGGGAGGAGAAGCTTTCTTT.

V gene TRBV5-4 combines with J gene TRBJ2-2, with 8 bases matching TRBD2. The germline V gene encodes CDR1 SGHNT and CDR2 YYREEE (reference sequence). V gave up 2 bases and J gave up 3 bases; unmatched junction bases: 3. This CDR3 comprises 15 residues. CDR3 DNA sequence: TGTGCCAGCAGCTTCTCGGGGGGGGACACCGGGGAGCTGTTTTTT. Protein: CASSFSGGDTGELFF.

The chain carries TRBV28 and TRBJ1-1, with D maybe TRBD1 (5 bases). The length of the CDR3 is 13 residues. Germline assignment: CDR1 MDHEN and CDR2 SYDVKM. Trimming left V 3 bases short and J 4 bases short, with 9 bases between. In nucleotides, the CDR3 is TGTGCCAGCAGTTTCGACAGTGGCACTGAAGCTTTCTTT. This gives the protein CASSFDSGTEAFF.

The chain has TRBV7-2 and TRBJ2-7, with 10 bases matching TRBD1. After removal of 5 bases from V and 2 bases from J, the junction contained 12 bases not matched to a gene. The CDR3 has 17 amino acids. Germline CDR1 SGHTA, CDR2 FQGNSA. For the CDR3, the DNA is TGTGCCAGCAGCCGTAATATAGGGACAGGGGTGCCCTACGAGCAGTACTTC. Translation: CASSRNIGTGVPYEQYF.

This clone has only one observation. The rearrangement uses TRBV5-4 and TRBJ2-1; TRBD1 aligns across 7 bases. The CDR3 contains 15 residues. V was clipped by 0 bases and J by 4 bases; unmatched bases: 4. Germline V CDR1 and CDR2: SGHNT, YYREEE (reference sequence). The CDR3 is CASSLGTGEYNEQFF. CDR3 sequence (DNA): TGTGCCAGCAGCTTGGGGACAGGCGAATACAATGAGCAGTTCTTC.

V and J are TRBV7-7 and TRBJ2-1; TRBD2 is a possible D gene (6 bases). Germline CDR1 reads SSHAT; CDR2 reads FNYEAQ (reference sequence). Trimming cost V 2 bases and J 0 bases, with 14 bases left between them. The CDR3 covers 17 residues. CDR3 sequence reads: CASSLRVAESSYNEQFF. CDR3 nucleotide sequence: TGTGCCAGCAGCTTAAGGGTAGCGGAGAGCTCCTACAATGAGCAGTTCTTC.

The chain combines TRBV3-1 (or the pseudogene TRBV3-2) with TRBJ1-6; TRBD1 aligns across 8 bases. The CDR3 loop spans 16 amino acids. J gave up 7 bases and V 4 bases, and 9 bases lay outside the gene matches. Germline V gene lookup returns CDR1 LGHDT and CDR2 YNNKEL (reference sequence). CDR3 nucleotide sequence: TGTGCCAGCAGCCCTTCCGGGACAGGAGTAAATTCACCCCTCCACTTT. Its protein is CASSPSGTGVNSPLHF.

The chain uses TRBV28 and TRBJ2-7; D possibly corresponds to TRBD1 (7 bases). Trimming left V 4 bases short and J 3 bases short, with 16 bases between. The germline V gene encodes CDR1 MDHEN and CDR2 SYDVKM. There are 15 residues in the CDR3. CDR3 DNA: TGTGCCAGCAGTTCCACAGGGGAGGCAATCTACGAGCAGTACTTC. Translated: CASSSTGEAIYEQYF.

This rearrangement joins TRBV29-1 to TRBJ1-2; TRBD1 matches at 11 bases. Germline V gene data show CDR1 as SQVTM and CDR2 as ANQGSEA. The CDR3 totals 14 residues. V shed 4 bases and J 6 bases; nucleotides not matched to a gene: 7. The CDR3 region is CSVADRGPSDGYTF. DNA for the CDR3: TGCAGCGTTGCGGACAGGGGGCCCAGCGATGGCTACACCTTC.